This T cell receptor beta chain derives from a study of shared clonotypes between healthy human individuals. Study-wide background: Used for every donor were three CD4 naive, three CD4 memory, two CD8 naive and one CD8 memory plate.

This clone was picked up one time. A deep-level run was used for the assay. Sequencing used immunoSEQ multiplex PCR; TCRdb keeps in-frame clones, though not all of them. The data contain some 1,900,000 clones, about 95% of them singletons. CD45RO-negative, CCR7-selected cells formed the naive CD8 fraction, which excluded terminally differentiated effector memory CD45RA+ cells. CDR3 length equals 15 residues. Between the trimmed V and J ends, which lost 2 bases and 3 bases, there was a span of 13 bases. CDR1 and CDR2 from the germline V gene are SEHNR and FQNEAQ (reference sequence). The specimen sequenced was naive CD8+ T cells sorted from blood. This TCR came from a man aged 18 to 35 in good health. V is TRBV7-9 and J is TRBJ1-1; D is unresolved. The CDR3 region is CASSLLPESDTEAFF. DNA of the CDR3: TGTGCCAGCAGCTTACTGCCAGAGTCAGACACTGAAGCTTTCTTT.